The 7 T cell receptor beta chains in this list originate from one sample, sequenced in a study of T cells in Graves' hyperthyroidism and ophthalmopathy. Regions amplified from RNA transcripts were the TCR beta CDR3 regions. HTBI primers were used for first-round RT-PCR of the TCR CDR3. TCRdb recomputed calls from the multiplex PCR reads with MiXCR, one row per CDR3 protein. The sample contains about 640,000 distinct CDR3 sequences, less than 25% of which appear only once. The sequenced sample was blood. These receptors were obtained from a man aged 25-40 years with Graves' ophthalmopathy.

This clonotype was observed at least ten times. The DNA of the CDR3 is TGCGCCAGCAGCTTTAGTAGGGAAAGTCAAACCTACGAGCAGTACTTC. Its protein is CASSFSRESQTYEQYF. The chain joins TRBV5-1 to TRBJ2-7, with D uncertain. V shed 2 bases and J shed 2 bases, with 17 bases lying between them. Germline CDR1 reads SGHRS; CDR2 reads YFSETQ. CDR3 size: 16 residues.

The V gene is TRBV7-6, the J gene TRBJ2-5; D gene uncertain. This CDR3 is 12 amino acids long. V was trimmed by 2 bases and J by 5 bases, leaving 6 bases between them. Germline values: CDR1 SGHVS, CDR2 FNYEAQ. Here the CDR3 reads CASSLLWETQYF. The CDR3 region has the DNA TGTGCCAGCAGCTTACTTTGGGAGACCCAGTACTTC.

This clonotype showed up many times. CDR3 sequence (DNA): TGTGCCAGCAGTGTGGGGGCTGGCTACACCTTC. Its translation: CASSVGAGYTF. The chain carries TRBV2 and TRBJ1-2; TRBD1 is a possible D gene (6 bases). There are 11 residues in the CDR3. The germline V gene encodes CDR1 SNHLY and CDR2 FYNNEI. The V end was cut by 4 bases, the J end by 7 bases, with 7 bases between. The variable domain in full, completed from reference TRBV2 and TRBJ1-2, reads EPEVTQTPSHQVTQMGQEVILRCVPISNHLYFYWYRQILGQKVEFLVSFYNNEISEKSEIFDDQFSVERPDGSNFTLKIRSTKLEDSAMYFCASSVGAGYTFGSGTRLTVV.

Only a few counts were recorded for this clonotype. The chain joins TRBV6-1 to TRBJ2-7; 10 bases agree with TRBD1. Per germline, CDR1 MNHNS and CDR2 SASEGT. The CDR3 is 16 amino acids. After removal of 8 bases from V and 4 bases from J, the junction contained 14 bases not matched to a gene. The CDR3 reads CASGKKPGQGTYEQYF. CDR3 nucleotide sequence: TGTGCCAGCGGCAAAAAACCGGGACAGGGGACATACGAGCAGTACTTC.

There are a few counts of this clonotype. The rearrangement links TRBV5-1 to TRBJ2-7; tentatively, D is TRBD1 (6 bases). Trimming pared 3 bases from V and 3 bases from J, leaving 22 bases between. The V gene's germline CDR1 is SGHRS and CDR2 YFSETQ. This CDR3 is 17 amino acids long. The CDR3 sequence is CASSSPIPQGSGYEQYF. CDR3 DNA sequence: TGCGCCAGCAGCTCACCCATACCACAGGGCTCGGGCTACGAGCAGTACTTC.

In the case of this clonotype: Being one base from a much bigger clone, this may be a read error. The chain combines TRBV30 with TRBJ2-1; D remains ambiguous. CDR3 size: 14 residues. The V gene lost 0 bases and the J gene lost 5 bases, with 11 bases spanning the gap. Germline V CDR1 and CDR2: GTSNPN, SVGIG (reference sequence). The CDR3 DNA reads TGTGCCTGGAGTGTAAGCTGCGGAAACAATGAGCAGTTCTTC. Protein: CAWSVSCGNNEQFF.

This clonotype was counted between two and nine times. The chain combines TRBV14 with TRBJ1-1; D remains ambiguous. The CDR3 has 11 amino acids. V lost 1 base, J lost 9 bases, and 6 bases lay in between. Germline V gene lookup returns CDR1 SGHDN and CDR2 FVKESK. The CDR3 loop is CASSQGGKAFF. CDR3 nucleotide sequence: TGTGCCAGCAGCCAAGGTGGTAAAGCTTTCTTT.